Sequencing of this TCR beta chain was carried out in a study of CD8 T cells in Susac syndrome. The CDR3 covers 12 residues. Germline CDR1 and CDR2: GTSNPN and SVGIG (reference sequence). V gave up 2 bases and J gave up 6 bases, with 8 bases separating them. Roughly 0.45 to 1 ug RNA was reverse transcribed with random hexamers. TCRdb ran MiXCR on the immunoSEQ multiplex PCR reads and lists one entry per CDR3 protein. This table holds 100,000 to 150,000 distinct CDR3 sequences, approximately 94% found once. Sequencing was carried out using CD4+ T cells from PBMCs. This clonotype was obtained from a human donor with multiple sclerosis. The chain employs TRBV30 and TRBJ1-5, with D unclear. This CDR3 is CAWSPGSQPQHF. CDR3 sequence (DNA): TGTGCCTGGAGTCCGGGATCTCAGCCCCAGCATTTT.